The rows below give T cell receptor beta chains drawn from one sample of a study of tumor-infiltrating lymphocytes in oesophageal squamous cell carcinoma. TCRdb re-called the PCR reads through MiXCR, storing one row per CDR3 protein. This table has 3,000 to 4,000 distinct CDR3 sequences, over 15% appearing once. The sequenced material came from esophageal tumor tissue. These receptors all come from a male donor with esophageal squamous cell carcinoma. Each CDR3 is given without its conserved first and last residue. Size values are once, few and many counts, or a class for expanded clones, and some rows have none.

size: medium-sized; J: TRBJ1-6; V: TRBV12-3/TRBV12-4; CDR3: ASTEAYNSPLH
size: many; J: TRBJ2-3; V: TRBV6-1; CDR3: ASRFSGGAPDTQY
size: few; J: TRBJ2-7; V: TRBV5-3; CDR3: ASSPYFSGRVYEQY
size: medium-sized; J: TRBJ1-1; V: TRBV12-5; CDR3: ASGPGRGNGNTEAF
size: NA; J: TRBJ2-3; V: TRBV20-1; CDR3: SADSGSTDTQY
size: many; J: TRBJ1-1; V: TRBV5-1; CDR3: ASSHGYAEVNTEAF
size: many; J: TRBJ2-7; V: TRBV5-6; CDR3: ASSGPALGGSYEQY
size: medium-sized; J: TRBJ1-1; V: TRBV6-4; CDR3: ASSKTGKGTEAF
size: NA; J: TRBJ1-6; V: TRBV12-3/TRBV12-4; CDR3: ASSAGGGSPLH
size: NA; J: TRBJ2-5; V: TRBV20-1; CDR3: SASIQGLETQY